This record looks at one T cell receptor beta chain sequence and its context. Its antigen remains unidentified. Nothing much larger sits one base from this clone, and base qualities are not available. Libraries were made using the immunoSEQ multiplex PCR assay. A mixture of 60 forward primers for TCR Vbeta segments and 13 reverse primers for TCR Jbeta segments was used in the multiplex PCR. The CDR3 region of rearranged TCR beta genes was amplified from genomic DNA by a multiplex PCR assay. The amplified TCR beta libraries were sequenced on the Illumina HiSeq System as 87-base-pair reads. In the paper's pipeline: A later analysis counted about 82 million unique TCR beta chains across the 666 repertoires, and roughly 10 million of these chains were shared by at least two donors. To remove PCR and sequencing errors, raw reads were error-corrected and collapsed into unique sequences using a nearest-neighbor algorithm that merged closely related sequences. Alignment of CDR3 sequences to IMGT reference sequences was used to assign V, D and J gene segments. For a sequence to be retained, a match of at least six nucleotides was required to both a V gene segment and a J gene segment. A rearrangement was called productive if the CDR3 had no stop codons and remained in frame with V and J, and every other rearrangement was called non-productive. CDR3 was defined by IMGT convention, running from the second conserved V-encoded cysteine to the conserved J-encoded phenylalanine. The earlier analysis of 587 of the donors excluded sequences that lacked an unambiguous match to a single V gene segment. In an earlier analysis of approximately 610 of the donors, V segments were called functional above 56.7% productive rearrangements and were called segregating when the between-donor standard deviation exceeded 5%. A statistical classification framework was built to diagnose cytomegalovirus status from the catalog of TCR beta chain sequences. In a later analysis, TCR nucleotide sequences were compared against IMGT/GENE-DB human TR gene sequences so that V and J genes could be assigned. A later analysis assigned CDR3 sequences and most-parsimonious VDJ recombination scenarios with the TCRdist pipeline. In a later analysis, every TCR beta chain was defined by the combination of its CDR3 amino acid sequence and its V-gene family, and reads without a unique V-gene family were dropped. As a way to deal with suspected cross-contamination and a sequencing artifact, a later analysis dropped nearly 600 nucleotide sequences that were highly shared and had low generation probability. In a later analysis, a clonal expansion index for each public chain was calculated from normalized within-repertoire ranks of inferred template counts. A later analysis computed generation probabilities with a VDJ recombination model fitted to out-of-frame rearrangements, and checked the results against IGoR. Hypergeometric tests were used in a later analysis to score TCR-TCR, TCR-HLA and TCR-CMV co-occurrence, with a repertoire-size bias correction applied to the TCR pairs. A later analysis estimated false discovery rates by permuting HLA or CMV assignments 20 times. In a later analysis, co-occurring TCRs were grouped with DBSCAN, and TCRdist sequence similarity was added when clustering was performed within HLA-allele-positive subsets. Repertoires with fewer than 30,000 or more than 120,000 public chains were left out of co-occurrence clustering, as were five repertoires with anomalous nucleotide sharing. TCRdb holds this immuneACCESS table with in-frame rearrangements only. Some clones are missing; in checked studies, unresolved V genes explain under half, and the rest has no known cause. That table is the source of V, J and clone size, and D and trimming were worked out from the DNA. A total of around 200,000 clones appear in this sample, about three quarters of them only once. Over 1.5% of the sample belongs to the ten largest clones.

The sample comes from a study of cytomegalovirus exposure and HLA in healthy donors (dated by TCRdb to between 2016 and 2019). A note on the overall study: An earlier analysis of roughly 610 of the donors reported 250 to 350 Gb of sequence data and 117 million unique TCR beta sequences obtained from about 179 million T cells. An early release covering around 630 HLA-typed donors comprised 300 to 350 gigabases of sequencing data and around 80 million unique TCR sequences. The genetic ancestry cluster associated with self-reported Caucasian donors included about 84% of the 300 to 450 genotyped donors. The study was designed to test whether signatures of past pathogen exposure could be identified by cataloging public T cell receptors. Using immunosequencing, the study profiled T cell repertoires from about 620 subjects and related those repertoires to cytomegalovirus serostatus. Along with the approximately 700-subject first cohort, a separate validation cohort of over a hundred different subjects was used. High-throughput TCR immunosequencing, statistical association of individual TCRs with disease status, and machine learning were combined to predict cytomegalovirus infection status. A later analysis re-analyzed previously published TCR beta repertoires from 600 to 850 donors and added high-resolution HLA genotyping to study TCR occurrence patterns. The later analysis used no new phenotypic data to find candidate immune exposures, relying instead on TCR beta sequences and their occurrence across donors. An earlier analysis of 587 of the donors applied high-throughput TCR beta sequencing to assess whether each TCR beta V gene segment acted as functional or pseudogenic. Alongside the repertoire data, information on donor age, sex, ethnicity and CMV serostatus was compiled. Genome-wide SNP genotypes for about 65% of the roughly 670 donors were used in a later genetic analysis, which treated that subset as a discovery cohort. Every discovery cohort repertoire had been produced on one sequencing platform. HLA typing covered class I and class II loci at four-digit resolution. The number of donors typed differed by locus, with roughly 620-630 for A, B, C, DRB1 and DQB1, around 520 for DQA1, over 600 for DPA1, and roughly 450 for DPB1. A few DR-DQ haplotypes were handled as single units for association and clustering because linkage in the cohort was strong. On average, around 240,000 unique TCR beta nucleotide sequences were sequenced per donor among a few hundred genotyped donors of the cohort, with approximately 18% of those sequences being non-productive.

Overall study results and their limits: Linkage disequilibrium might explain the correlated functional status among segregating V segments, but an unknown experimental factor could not be ruled out. Compared with equally common non-associated chains, HLA-associated TCR beta chains in a later analysis were more clonally expanded and had lower generation probabilities. According to a later analysis, TCR association rates differed among HLA loci, with DRB1 alleles showing the most associated TCRs and HLA-C alleles showing the fewest. In vitro tests confirmed that a few of the cytomegalovirus-associated TCR beta chains recognize cytomegalovirus antigens. An association between a missense DCLRE1C variant and V-gene and J-gene trimming of TCR beta chains was found in a later genetic analysis and replicated in an independent cohort. When HLA alleles, especially DR and DQ, strongly co-occurred, TCR associations were difficult to assign to individual alleles. The presence/absence analyses assumed that sequencing depth was roughly uniform across donors, and that assumption may not be true. In a later genetic analysis, fewer N-insertions in productive TCRs were reported among donors in an Asian-associated ancestry cluster than the roughly 640-donor mean. In a later analysis, several top co-occurrence clusters were reported to appear linked to parvovirus B19, influenza, CMV and Epstein-Barr virus. Only TCR beta chains were sequenced in this cohort, and the absence of alpha or paired-chain data limited detectable features. A further reported finding was that TCR beta sequences accurately predicted the HLA-A and HLA-B alleles for most subjects in the first cohort. Some IMGT-functional V segments, including TRBV6-2 and TRBV6-3, could not be distinguished by the 87-base-pair reads and were therefore excluded. Because HLA typing was missing for some donors at each locus, association tests included only the typed subset. In an earlier analysis of around 600 of the donors, most TCR beta V segments appeared in productive rearrangements about 87% or about 30% of the time, broadly matching IMGT annotations. A later analysis associated about 17,000 TCR beta sequences with specific HLA alleles at a false discovery rate of 0.05. Because counts were too low, roughly 17 rarely observed V segments, including chromosome 9 orphons, were left out of the earlier analysis of about 500 of the donors. Immune exposure information for the cohort was limited to CMV serostatus. Cytomegalovirus status was reported to be diagnosed by the classifier with high specificity and sensitivity in both the original and validation cohorts. The sequencing pipeline was judged likely to have produced a cluster of highly shared sequence variants as a technical artifact. In the study, some 180 TCR beta chains were listed as associated with cytomegalovirus. Most TCR sequences were observed very rarely across donors, whereas some public TCRs were present in many individuals. Most CMV-associated TCR beta chains appeared to be HLA-restricted in a later analysis, and the HLA associations seemed to be driven largely by CMV exposure. According to the authors, the approach could potentially be generalized to other disease states and immunological phenotypes.

The cohort was made up of around 720 healthy bone marrow donors. All cohort members were sampled while nominally healthy, although unrecorded immune exposures were likely present. The donor tested CMV seronegative and was one of the 352 seronegative cohort members. A peripheral blood sample was provided by each donor, and peripheral blood mononuclear cells were used for TCR beta sequencing. Genomic DNA was extracted from the blood cell samples with the Qiagen DNeasy Blood Extraction Kit. The junction shows trimming of 6 bases on V and 7 bases on J, and the gene matches do not reach 5 bases of it. From a lookup of the germline V gene (reference sequence), CDR1 and CDR2 are PRHDT and FYEKMQ. There are 14 amino acids in the CDR3, from cysteine to phenylalanine inclusive. The DNA shown is the 42-base CDR3, in frame from base 1.

The clonotype was recovered from a male donor in good health and CMV-seronegative. The sequence links TRBV13 to TRBJ2-1, with TRBD2 identical over 11 junction bases. The source material was PBMCs. The CDR3: CASRGTSGGNEQFF. The DNA is TGTGCCAGCAGAGGGACTAGCGGAGGGAATGAGCAGTTCTTC.